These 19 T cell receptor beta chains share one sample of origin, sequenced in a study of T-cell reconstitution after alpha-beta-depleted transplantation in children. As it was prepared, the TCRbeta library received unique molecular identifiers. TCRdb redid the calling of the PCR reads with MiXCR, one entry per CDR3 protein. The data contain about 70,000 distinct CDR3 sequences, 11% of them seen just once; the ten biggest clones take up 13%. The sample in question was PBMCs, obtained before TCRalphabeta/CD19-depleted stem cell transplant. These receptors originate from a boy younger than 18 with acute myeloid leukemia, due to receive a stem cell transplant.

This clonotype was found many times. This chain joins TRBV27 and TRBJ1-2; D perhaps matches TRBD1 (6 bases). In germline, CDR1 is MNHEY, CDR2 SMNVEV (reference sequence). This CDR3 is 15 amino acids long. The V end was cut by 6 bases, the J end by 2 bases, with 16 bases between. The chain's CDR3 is CASRLEGGKNYGYTF. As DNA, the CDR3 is TGTGCCAGCAGGTTAGAGGGGGGAAAGAACTATGGCTACACCTTC.

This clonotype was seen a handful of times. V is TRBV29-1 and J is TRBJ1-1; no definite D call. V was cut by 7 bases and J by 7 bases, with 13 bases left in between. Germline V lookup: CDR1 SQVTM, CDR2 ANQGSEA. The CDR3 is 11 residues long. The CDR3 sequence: CSADWPGEAFF. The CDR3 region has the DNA TGCAGCGCCGACTGGCCGGGTGAAGCTTTCTTT.

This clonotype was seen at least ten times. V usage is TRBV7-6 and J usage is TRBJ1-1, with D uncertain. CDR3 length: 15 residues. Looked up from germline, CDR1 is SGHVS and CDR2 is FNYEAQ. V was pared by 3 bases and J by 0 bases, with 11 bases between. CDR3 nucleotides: TGTGCCAGCAGCTTGGGGTTGTCGGTGAACACTGAAGCTTTCTTT. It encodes CASSLGLSVNTEAFF.

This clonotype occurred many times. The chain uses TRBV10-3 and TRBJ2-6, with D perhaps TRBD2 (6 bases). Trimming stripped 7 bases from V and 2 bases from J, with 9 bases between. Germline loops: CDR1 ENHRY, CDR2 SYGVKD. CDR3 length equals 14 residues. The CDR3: CAITGVAGANVLTF. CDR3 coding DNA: TGTGCCATCACGGGAGTCGCTGGGGCCAACGTCCTGACTTTC.

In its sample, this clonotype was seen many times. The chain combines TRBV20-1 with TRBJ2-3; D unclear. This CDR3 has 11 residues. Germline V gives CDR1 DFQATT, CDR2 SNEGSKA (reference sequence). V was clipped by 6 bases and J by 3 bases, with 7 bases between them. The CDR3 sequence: CSAAPTDTQYF. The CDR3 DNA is TGCAGTGCGGCACCGACAGATACGCAGTATTTT.

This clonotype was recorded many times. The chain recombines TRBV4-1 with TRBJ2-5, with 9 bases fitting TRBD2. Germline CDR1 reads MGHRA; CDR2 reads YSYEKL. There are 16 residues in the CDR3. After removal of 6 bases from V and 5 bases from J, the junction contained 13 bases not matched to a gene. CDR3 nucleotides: TGCGCCAGCAGTTCGGGCTCGCGGGGGGGCCGGGAGACCCAGTACTTC. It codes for CASSSGSRGGRETQYF.

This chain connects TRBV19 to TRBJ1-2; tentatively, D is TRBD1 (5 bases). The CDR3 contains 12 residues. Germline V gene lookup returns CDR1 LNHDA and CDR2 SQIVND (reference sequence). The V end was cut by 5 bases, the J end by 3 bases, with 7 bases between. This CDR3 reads CASSAGDYGYTF. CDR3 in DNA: TGTGCCAGTAGTGCGGGGGACTATGGCTACACCTTC.

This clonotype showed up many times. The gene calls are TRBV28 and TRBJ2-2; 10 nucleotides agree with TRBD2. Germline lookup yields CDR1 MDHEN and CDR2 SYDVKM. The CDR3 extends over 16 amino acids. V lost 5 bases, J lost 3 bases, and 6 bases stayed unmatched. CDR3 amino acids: CASSPWTSGHTGELFF. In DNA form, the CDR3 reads TGTGCCAGCAGTCCTTGGACTAGCGGACACACCGGGGAGCTGTTTTTT.

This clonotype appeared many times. The CDR3 is CASSSSRNEQFF. CDR3 nucleotides: TGCGCCAGCAGCTCTAGCCGTAATGAGCAGTTCTTC. The J gene is TRBJ2-1, the V gene TRBV5-1, with a tentative D call TRBD2 (5 bases). Germline V lookup: CDR1 SGHRS, CDR2 YFSETQ. This CDR3 has 12 amino acids. V lost 3 bases, J lost 7 bases, and 8 bases lay in between.

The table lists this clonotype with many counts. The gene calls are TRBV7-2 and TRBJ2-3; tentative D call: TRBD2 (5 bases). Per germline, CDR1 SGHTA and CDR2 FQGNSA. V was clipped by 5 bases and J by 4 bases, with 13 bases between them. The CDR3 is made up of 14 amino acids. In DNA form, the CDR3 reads TGTGCCAGCAGCCCAGGACTGGTGGCAGATACGCAGTATTTT. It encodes CASSPGLVADTQYF.

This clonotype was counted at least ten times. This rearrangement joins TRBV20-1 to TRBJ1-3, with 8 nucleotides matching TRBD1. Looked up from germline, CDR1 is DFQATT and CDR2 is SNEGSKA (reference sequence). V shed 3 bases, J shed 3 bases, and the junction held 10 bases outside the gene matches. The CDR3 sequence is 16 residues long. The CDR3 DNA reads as TGCAGTGCTAGGGAGACAGGGGCCCGAGATGGAAACACCATATATTTT. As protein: CSARETGARDGNTIYF.

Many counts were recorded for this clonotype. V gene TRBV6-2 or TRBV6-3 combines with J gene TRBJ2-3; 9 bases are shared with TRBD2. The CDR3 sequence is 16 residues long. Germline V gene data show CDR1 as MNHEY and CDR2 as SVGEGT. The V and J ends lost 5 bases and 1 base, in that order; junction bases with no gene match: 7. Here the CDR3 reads CASSTGTSQGTDTQYF. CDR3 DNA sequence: TGTGCCAGCAGTACTGGGACTAGCCAAGGCACAGATACGCAGTATTTT.

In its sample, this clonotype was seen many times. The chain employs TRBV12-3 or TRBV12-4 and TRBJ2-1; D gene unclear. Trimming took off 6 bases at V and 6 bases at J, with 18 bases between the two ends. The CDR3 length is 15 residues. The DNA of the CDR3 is TGTGCCAGCAGCCCCGCCGGGCCCTCCGGCAATGAGCAGTTCTTC. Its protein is CASSPAGPSGNEQFF.

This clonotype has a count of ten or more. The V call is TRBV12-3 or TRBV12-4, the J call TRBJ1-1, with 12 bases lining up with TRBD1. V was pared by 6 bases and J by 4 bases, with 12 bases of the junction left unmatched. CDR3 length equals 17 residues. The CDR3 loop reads CASRLRGQGAHGTEAFF. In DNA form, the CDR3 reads TGTGCCAGCAGGCTGAGGGGACAGGGGGCGCATGGCACTGAAGCTTTCTTT.

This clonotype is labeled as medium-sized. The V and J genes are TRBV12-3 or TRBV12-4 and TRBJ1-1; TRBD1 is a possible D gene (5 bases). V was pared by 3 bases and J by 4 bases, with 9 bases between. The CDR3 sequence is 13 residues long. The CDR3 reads CASSFQGFTEAFF. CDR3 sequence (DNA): TGTGCCAGCAGTTTCCAGGGTTTCACTGAAGCTTTCTTT.

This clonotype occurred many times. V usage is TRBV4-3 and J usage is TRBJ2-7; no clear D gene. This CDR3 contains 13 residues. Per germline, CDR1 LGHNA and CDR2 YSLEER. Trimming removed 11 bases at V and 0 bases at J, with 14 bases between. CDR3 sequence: CAPRKWSSYEQYF. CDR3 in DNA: TGCGCCCCCCGGAAATGGAGCTCCTACGAGCAGTACTTC.

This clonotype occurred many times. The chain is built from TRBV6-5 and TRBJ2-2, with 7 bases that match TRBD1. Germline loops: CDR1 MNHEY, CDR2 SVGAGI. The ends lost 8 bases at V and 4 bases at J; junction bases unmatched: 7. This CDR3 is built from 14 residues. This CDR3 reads CASGQERSTGELFF. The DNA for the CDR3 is TGTGCCAGCGGACAGGAGAGGTCCACCGGGGAGCTGTTTTTT.

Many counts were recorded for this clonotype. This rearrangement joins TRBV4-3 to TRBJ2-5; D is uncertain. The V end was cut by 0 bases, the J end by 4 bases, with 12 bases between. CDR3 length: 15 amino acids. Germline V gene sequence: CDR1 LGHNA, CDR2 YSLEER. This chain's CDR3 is CASSQDTDPGETQYF. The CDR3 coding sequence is TGCGCCAGCAGCCAAGATACCGATCCGGGAGAGACCCAGTACTTC.

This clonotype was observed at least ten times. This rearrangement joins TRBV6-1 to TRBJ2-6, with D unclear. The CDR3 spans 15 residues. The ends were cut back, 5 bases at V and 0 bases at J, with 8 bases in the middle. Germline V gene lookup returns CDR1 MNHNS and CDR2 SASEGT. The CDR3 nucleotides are TGTGCCAGCAGTCGACGCGACTCTGGGGCCAACGTCCTGACTTTC. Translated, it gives CASSRRDSGANVLTF.